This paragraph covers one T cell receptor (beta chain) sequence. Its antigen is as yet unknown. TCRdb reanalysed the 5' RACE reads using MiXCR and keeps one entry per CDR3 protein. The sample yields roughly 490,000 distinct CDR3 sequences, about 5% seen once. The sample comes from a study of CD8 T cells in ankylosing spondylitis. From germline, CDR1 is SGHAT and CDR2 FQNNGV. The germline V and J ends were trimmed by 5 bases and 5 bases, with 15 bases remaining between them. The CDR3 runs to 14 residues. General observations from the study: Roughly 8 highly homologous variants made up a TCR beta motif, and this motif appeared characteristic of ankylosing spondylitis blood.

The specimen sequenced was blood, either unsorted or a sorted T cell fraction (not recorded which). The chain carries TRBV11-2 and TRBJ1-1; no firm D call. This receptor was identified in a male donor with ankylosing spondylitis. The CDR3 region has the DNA TGTGCCAGCAGCCAATTACTACTCGGAACTGAAGCTTTCTTT. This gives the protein CASSQLLLGTEAFF. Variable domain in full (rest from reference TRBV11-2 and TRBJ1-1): EAGVAQSPRYKIIEKRQSVAFWCNPISGHATLYWYQQILGQGPKLLIQFQNNGVVDDSQLPKDRFSAERLKGVDSTLKIQPAKLEDSAVYLCASSQLLLGTEAFFGQGTRLTVV.